This TCR beta chain appears in the sequencing data of a study of T-cell reconstitution after alpha-beta-depleted transplantation in children. There are 15 residues in the CDR3. In germline, CDR1 is LNHNV, CDR2 YYDKDF (reference sequence). Turning to this clonotype: Compared with germline, one end of the junction differs, possibly owing to a read error.

Unique molecular identifiers were used in preparing the TCRbeta library. TCRdb independently ran MiXCR on the PCR reads; one entry per CDR3 protein. The sample carries about 510,000 distinct CDR3 sequences, over 9.5% recorded once. This material consisted of PBMCs, mostly from graft donor cells, taken 180 days after TCRalphabeta/CD19-depleted stem cell transplant. V and J are TRBV15 and TRBJ1-5; a possible D gene is TRBD1 (5 bases). The sequence was collected from a female patient between 2 and 15 years old who had a stem cell transplant for aplastic anemia, so the T cells may come from the graft donor. CDR3 sequence reads: CATCRTPGLSQPQHF. DNA for the CDR3: TGTGCCACCTGCAGAACCCCAGGGTTAAGTCAGCCCCAGCATTTT. The whole variable domain, filled in from reference TRBV15 and TRBJ1-5, reads DAMVIQNPRYQVTQFGKPVTLSCSQTLNHNVMYWYQQKSSQAPKLLFHYYDKDFNNEADTPDNFQSRRPNTSFCFLDIRSPGLGDTAMYLCATCRTPGLSQPQHFGDGTRLSIL.